The 30 T cell receptor beta chains reported below all come from one sample, sequenced in a study of cytomegalovirus exposure and HLA in healthy donors. With 60 Vbeta and 13 Jbeta primers, the PCR was carried out. This table comes from immunoSEQ multiplex PCR, and its TCRdb copy is limited to in-frame clones, with some not included. The sample shows under 200,000 clones, about 79% of them seen only once. Sequencing was performed on PBMCs. These receptors were obtained from a man aged 50-60 years in good health and CMV-seropositive.

The gene calls are TRBV18 and TRBJ2-7, with D hard to call. This CDR3 has 13 residues. Trimming pared 2 bases from V and 2 bases from J, leaving 7 bases between. The germline gives CDR1 KGHSH, CDR2 LQKENI. CDR3 residues: CASSPSDTYEQYV. The CDR3 DNA follows: TGTGCCAGCTCACCAAGTGACACCTACGAGCAGTACGTC.

The chain joins TRBV15 to TRBJ1-2; D unclear. V dropped 0 bases and J dropped 4 bases, with 3 bases sitting between them. Germline V gene data show CDR1 as LNHNV and CDR2 as YYDKDF (reference sequence). The CDR3 length is 12 residues. The CDR3 DNA reads TGTGCCACCAGCAGAGAAGCCTATGGCTACACCTTC. Its translation is CATSREAYGYTF.

This clone was observed a handful of times. This chain links TRBV14 with TRBJ1-1; D gene ambiguous. V was clipped by 1 base and J by 6 bases, with 9 bases between them. The CDR3 length is 13 residues. Germline CDR1 is SGHDN and CDR2 is FVKESK. The CDR3 DNA is TGTGCCAGCAGCCAAGGATTAGTATCTGAAGCTTTCTTT. This gives the protein CASSQGLVSEAFF.

The CDR3 coding sequence is TGTGCCAGCAGTGTACAGGGGAGCACAGATACGCAGTATTTT. Translating it yields CASSVQGSTDTQYF. The chain uses TRBV27 and TRBJ2-3; 7 bases are a match to TRBD1. Germline V gene data show CDR1 as MNHEY and CDR2 as SMNVEV (reference sequence). This CDR3 is built from 14 residues. Trimming removed 5 bases from V and 0 bases from J; junction bases left unmatched: 2.

The rearrangement uses TRBV7-9 and TRBJ1-4, with unresolved D. The V end lost 5 bases, the J end lost 7 bases, and 11 bases lay between the germline ends. Per the germline V gene, CDR1 is SEHNR and CDR2 is FQNEAQ (reference sequence). The CDR3 is 13 residues long. CDR3 sequence (DNA): TGTGCCAGCAGCCGGATCCGAGGTGAAAAACTGTTTTTT. This encodes CASSRIRGEKLFF.

V usage is TRBV14 and J usage is TRBJ2-1, with unresolved D. This CDR3 spans 11 amino acids. Per the germline V gene, CDR1 is SGHDN and CDR2 is FVKESK. V was pared by 6 bases and J by 4 bases, with 4 bases between. The CDR3 is CASSEYNEQFF. The CDR3 DNA follows: TGTGCCAGCAGTGAGTACAATGAGCAGTTCTTC.

The chain has TRBV5-1 and TRBJ1-6; the match to TRBD1 covers 8 bases. Trimming took 4 bases from V and 6 from J; bases not matched to a gene: 12. The germline gives CDR1 SGHRS, CDR2 YFSETQ. This CDR3 region has 17 residues. The CDR3 sequence: CASSPGQGRDLNSPLHF. As DNA, the CDR3 is TGCGCCAGCAGCCCCGGACAGGGTCGAGACCTTAATTCACCCCTCCACTTT.

The chain couples TRBV28 to TRBJ2-7; D gene ambiguous. V lost 2 bases and J 1 base, leaving 6 bases between the germline ends. The CDR3 is 13 residues long. Germline V gene lookup returns CDR1 MDHEN and CDR2 SYDVKM. The CDR3 sequence is CASSLVGSYEQYF. CDR3 in DNA: TGTGCCAGCAGTTTAGTCGGGTCCTACGAGCAGTACTTC.

The chain links TRBV28 to TRBJ1-5; TRBD1 matches 7 bases. CDR1 MDHEN and CDR2 SYDVKM come from the germline V gene. The CDR3 is 17 amino acids. V was clipped by 6 bases and J by 4 bases; unmatched bases: 15. The CDR3 DNA is TGTGCCAGCAGGCCTCGGGACAGACTACTGCCAAATCAGCCCCAGCATTTT. Translation: CASRPRDRLLPNQPQHF.

This clone was recorded only once. The rearrangement joins TRBV28 to TRBJ1-4; weak D call: TRBD1 (5 bases). CDR1 is MDHEN and CDR2 is SYDVKM in the germline V gene. This CDR3 region has 15 residues. V lost 5 bases and J 0 bases, leaving 10 bases between the germline ends. CDR3 in DNA: TGTGCCAGCAGTCACCAGGGAACAACTAATGAAAAACTGTTTTTT. Its translation is CASSHQGTTNEKLFF.

This chain uses TRBV6-6 with TRBJ1-5; possible D gene TRBD1, 6 bases. This CDR3 comprises 15 residues. The V end was cut by 3 bases, the J end by 4 bases, with 13 bases between. CDR1 is MNHNY and CDR2 is SVGAGI in the germline V gene (reference sequence). This chain's CDR3 is CASSYGGGGNQPQHF. The DNA of the CDR3 is TGTGCCAGCAGTTATGGGGGCGGGGGGAATCAGCCCCAGCATTTT.

The chain uses TRBV19 and TRBJ1-6; 9 nucleotides match TRBD1. V lost 3 bases, J lost 9 bases, and 6 bases stayed unmatched. This CDR3 has 15 amino acids. Germline CDR1 and CDR2: LNHDA and SQIVND (reference sequence). CDR3 coding DNA: TGTGCCAGTAGTATCGCAGGACAGGGGTCTTCACCCCTCCACTTT. This translates into CASSIAGQGSSPLHF. Using reference TRBV19 and TRBJ1-6 for the parts outside the CDR3, the full variable domain is DGGITQSPKYLFRKEGQNVTLSCEQNLNHDAMYWYRQDPGQGLRLIYYSQIVNDFQKGDIAEGYSVSREKKESFPLTVTSAQKNPTAFYLCASSIAGQGSSPLHFGNGTRLTVT.

The chain is built from TRBV5-4 and TRBJ2-3; D perhaps matches TRBD1 (6 bases). CDR3 length equals 15 residues. Between the trimmed V and J ends, which lost 7 bases and 2 bases, there was a span of 17 bases. Per germline, CDR1 SGHNT and CDR2 YYREEE (reference sequence). The CDR3 DNA reads TGTGCCAGCTCTAATACCGGGACAACCACAGATACGCAGTATTTT. The encoded protein is CASSNTGTTTDTQYF.

This clone was detected only a few times. The chain uses TRBV28 and TRBJ2-3; D may be TRBD1 (6 bases). CDR3 length: 13 residues. V lost 11 bases and J 2 bases, leaving 14 bases between the germline ends. Germline-derived CDR1 and CDR2 are MDHEN and SYDVKM. Here the CDR3 reads CAGSRGNTDTQYF. DNA for the CDR3: TGTGCCGGATCCAGGGGAAACACAGATACGCAGTATTTT.

The chain uses TRBV27 and TRBJ2-1; 12 nucleotides match TRBD2. The junction had 8 bases not matched to a gene; V was cut back by 8 bases and J by 6 bases. Germline CDR1 reads MNHEY; CDR2 reads SMNVEV (reference sequence). The CDR3 spans 15 residues. The CDR3 nucleotides are TGTGCCAGCGGCCCGACTAGCGGGGGAGGCAATGAGCAGTTCTTC. Its protein is CASGPTSGGGNEQFF.

The J gene is TRBJ2-3, the V gene TRBV4-3; 7 nucleotides line up with TRBD1. J gave up 6 bases and V 4 bases, and 7 bases lay outside the gene matches. The length of the CDR3 is 14 residues. In germline, CDR1 is LGHNA, CDR2 YSLEER. This CDR3 is CASSRLRDSDTQYF. In nucleotides, the CDR3 is TGCGCCAGCAGCCGCCTACGGGACAGCGATACGCAGTATTTT.

The chain combines TRBV27 with TRBJ1-1, with D hard to call. Between the trimmed V and J ends, which lost 9 bases and 0 bases, there was a span of 14 bases. Germline lookup yields CDR1 MNHEY and CDR2 SMNVEV (reference sequence). CDR3 length: 14 residues. The CDR3 protein is CASWADAMNTEAFF. The CDR3 DNA is TGTGCCAGTTGGGCAGACGCGATGAACACTGAAGCTTTCTTT.

The chain couples TRBV19 to TRBJ1-3; no clear D. V shed 7 bases and J shed 0 bases, with 10 bases lying between them. Germline CDR1 and CDR2: LNHDA and SQIVND (reference sequence). The CDR3 covers 14 residues. The CDR3 is CASTSSFSGNTIYF. DNA for the CDR3: TGTGCCAGTACTTCTTCTTTCTCTGGAAACACCATATATTTT. The full variable domain, completed using reference TRBV19 and TRBJ1-3, is DGGITQSPKYLFRKEGQNVTLSCEQNLNHDAMYWYRQDPGQGLRLIYYSQIVNDFQKGDIAEGYSVSREKKESFPLTVTSAQKNPTAFYLCASTSSFSGNTIYFGEGSWLTVV.

The V and J genes are TRBV5-4 and TRBJ1-2; 9 bases align to TRBD1. This CDR3 region has 17 residues. With 4 bases clipped from V and 0 bases from J, the junction kept 10 bases outside the gene matches. CDR1 is SGHNT and CDR2 is YYREEE in the germline V gene (reference sequence). CDR3 sequence: CASSLRDRATANYGYTF. The DNA for the CDR3 is TGTGCCAGCAGCCTAAGGGACAGGGCTACAGCTAACTATGGCTACACCTTC.

The table lists this clone with a count of one. This chain connects TRBV25-1 to TRBJ1-2; TRBD1 agrees at 7 bases. The V gene end was trimmed by 5 bases and the J gene end by 6 bases; junction bases not matched to a gene: 12. Germline CDR1 reads MGHDK; CDR2 reads SYGVNS. The CDR3 sequence is 15 residues long. The CDR3 DNA reads as TGTGCCAGCAGTCCCCTAGGGGACAGAATAGATGGCTACACCTTC. It is translated as CASSPLGDRIDGYTF.

This clone was seen more than once but under ten times. The chain employs TRBV2 and TRBJ2-5; the match to TRBD2 covers 10 bases. Germline CDR1 and CDR2: SNHLY and FYNNEI. The CDR3 length is 17 residues. Trimming at V came to 1 base and at J to 5 bases, leaving 10 bases not matched to a gene. The CDR3 reads CASSEDLAGEAGETQYF. The CDR3 DNA reads as TGTGCCAGCAGTGAAGATCTAGCGGGGGAGGCTGGGGAGACCCAGTACTTC.

CDR3 DNA sequence: TGTGCCAGCAGCCCAGGAGGAGGGGGCAGTGGATATTCACCCCTCCACTTT. It is translated as CASSPGGGGSGYSPLHF. The genes are TRBV7-9 and TRBJ1-6, with 7 bases matching TRBD1. Germline-derived CDR1 and CDR2 are SEHNR and FQNEAQ (reference sequence). V dropped 5 bases and J dropped 8; count of bases not matched to a gene: 15. The CDR3 loop spans 17 amino acids.

CDR3 nucleotides: TGTGCCAGCAGCTTAAGAGGGACAGGAAGCTCTCAGCCCCAGCATTTT. This sequence encodes CASSLRGTGSSQPQHF. V and J are TRBV7-2 and TRBJ1-5, with 8 bases matching TRBD1. The CDR3 loop spans 16 amino acids. The germline CDR1 and CDR2 sequences are SGHTA and FQGNSA. The ends lost 2 bases at V and 6 bases at J; junction bases unmatched: 9.

This chain links TRBV19 with TRBJ2-7; 7 positions agree with TRBD1. J was trimmed by 7 bases and V by 9 bases; bases with no gene match: 18. Germline CDR1 reads LNHDA; CDR2 reads SQIVND (reference sequence). CDR3 length: 15 residues. Written as DNA, the CDR3 is TGTGCCAGCCGACCGGCTTTTACAGGGGTCGGGGAGCAGTACTTC. This codes for CASRPAFTGVGEQYF.

The chain couples TRBV4-1 to TRBJ2-3; D unresolved. Germline CDR1 MGHRA, CDR2 YSYEKL. Trimming cost V 4 bases and J 0 bases, with 11 bases left between them. This CDR3 region has 15 residues. The CDR3 is CASSRGSRSTDTQYF. The CDR3 region has the DNA TGCGCCAGCAGCCGCGGCAGTAGGAGCACAGATACGCAGTATTTT.

This clone was picked up a small number of times. The chain has TRBV20-1 and TRBJ1-1; D is unclear. The CDR3 is 10 amino acids. CDR1 DFQATT and CDR2 SNEGSKA come from the germline V gene (reference sequence). The germline V and J ends were trimmed by 6 bases and 3 bases, with 5 bases remaining between them. CDR3 region: CSAEDTEAFF. CDR3 bases: TGCAGTGCCGAGGACACTGAAGCTTTCTTT.

The chain recombines TRBV5-4 with TRBJ2-7; 7 bases are shared with TRBD1. Trimming cost V 4 bases and J 4 bases; bases outside gene matches: 8. There are 14 residues in the CDR3. Germline assignment: CDR1 SGHNT and CDR2 YYREEE (reference sequence). CDR3 amino acids: CASSIDRVKYEQYV. The CDR3 DNA follows: TGTGCCAGCAGCATCGACAGGGTTAAGTACGAGCAGTACGTC.

The rearrangement links TRBV7-6 to TRBJ2-5, with 10 bases matching TRBD1. Unmatched junction bases numbered 7, after V lost 5 bases and J lost 1 base. This CDR3 has 16 residues. CDR1 and CDR2 from the germline V gene are SGHVS and FNYEAQ. The CDR3 sequence is CASSAGTGVGQETQYF. The CDR3, as DNA: TGTGCCAGCAGCGCTGGGACAGGGGTGGGCCAAGAGACCCAGTACTTC.

The DNA of the CDR3 is TGTGCCAGCTCACCCGAGGGGGCTAGCTATGGCTACACCTTC. Its translation: CASSPEGASYGYTF. This chain connects TRBV18 to TRBJ1-2; 7 bases align to TRBD1. The CDR3 loop spans 14 amino acids. The V gene's germline CDR1 is KGHSH and CDR2 LQKENI. V was pared by 3 bases and J by 4 bases, with 5 bases of the junction left unmatched.

This clone is a singleton in its sample. The J gene is TRBJ1-2, the V gene TRBV2; D perhaps matches TRBD1 (6 bases). Trimming stripped 6 bases from V and 5 bases from J, with 16 bases between. Germline CDR1 is SNHLY and CDR2 is FYNNEI. The CDR3 extends over 14 amino acids. The chain's CDR3 is CASRLQGMGYGYTF. Here the CDR3 DNA reads TGTGCCAGCAGACTACAGGGCATGGGGTATGGCTACACCTTC. Together with reference TRBV2 and TRBJ1-2, the CDR3 gives the full variable domain: EPEVTQTPSHQVTQMGQEVILRCVPISNHLYFYWYRQILGQKVEFLVSFYNNEISEKSEIFDDQFSVERPDGSNFTLKIRSTKLEDSAMYFCASRLQGMGYGYTFGSGTRLTVV.